This TCR beta chain was identified in a study of T cell responses to AZD1222 COVID-19 vaccine. Germline values: CDR1 MNHNS, CDR2 SASEGT. CDR3 length equals 16 residues. V lost 1 base to trimming and J lost 0 bases, with 10 bases between them. Comments on this clone: The antigen is undetermined.

Points from the study as a whole: Targets within unmutated variant regions were reportedly found for nearly half of spike-specific TCRs. The study found vaccine-associated CD4 TCRs spanning spike, dominant at 160-218 and 743-854.

Assay: immunoSEQ multiplex PCR; the TCRdb copy retains only in-frame clones and omits some. The sample consists of over 140,000 clones, 80% to 95% of them appearing once. The sample in question was peripheral blood, obtained 28 days after the second AZD1222 dose. The sequence was obtained from an adult who received the AZD1222 COVID-19 vaccine. The V call is TRBV6-1, the J call TRBJ1-5; no clear D gene. The CDR3 sequence is CASSEVSWYSNQPQHF. CDR3 DNA sequence: TGTGCCAGCAGTGAAGTTTCCTGGTATAGCAATCAGCCCCAGCATTTT.